This T cell receptor beta chain was sequenced in a study of T cell changes during pregnancy in multiple sclerosis (dated by TCRdb to the late 2010s). In the study overall: The study looked at changes in the T cell repertoire across pregnancy in women with multiple sclerosis.

The germline V gene provides CDR1 SGDLS and CDR2 YYNGEE. The CDR3 spans 16 residues, from the cysteine through the phenylalanine. CDR3 DNA is the only sequence kept; it has 48 bases, read in frame from the first base. Trimming removed 4 bases from V and 6 bases from J; the gene matches leave 9 bases unexplained. With respect to this clone: The antigen it binds to is not known. The input lacks base qualities; no much larger clone sits a single base away.

Preparation of the library involved the immunoSEQ multiplex PCR assay. As stored in TCRdb, this immuneACCESS dataset retains in-frame rearrangements with V and J assigned. A fraction of the clones does not appear; measured against another copy, unresolved V genes explain less than half of the discrepancy, and the remainder lacks a known reason. The sample yields around 35,000 clones; roughly nine tenths were counted once. 0.39% of the sample rests with the top ten. The sequencing here drew on CD4+ T cells from peripheral blood mononuclear cells, taken in the second trimester of pregnancy. Rearrangement joined TRBV9 to TRBJ2-2; 10 junctional bases match TRBD2. This receptor was obtained from a female donor with multiple sclerosis, enrolled in a pregnancy study. The sequenced DNA is TGTGCCAGCAGCCCCCAGCGGGGGGGCCTCTCCGGGGAGCTGTTTTTT. This yields the protein CASSPQRGGLSGELFF. With the rest looked up from the reference TRBV9 and TRBJ2-2 genes rather than sequenced, the full variable domain is DSGVTQTPKHLITATGQRVTLRCSPRSGDLSVYWYQQSLDQGLQFLIQYYNGEERAKGNILERFSAQQFPDLHSELNLSSLELGDSALYFCASSPQRGGLSGELFFGEGSRLTVL.